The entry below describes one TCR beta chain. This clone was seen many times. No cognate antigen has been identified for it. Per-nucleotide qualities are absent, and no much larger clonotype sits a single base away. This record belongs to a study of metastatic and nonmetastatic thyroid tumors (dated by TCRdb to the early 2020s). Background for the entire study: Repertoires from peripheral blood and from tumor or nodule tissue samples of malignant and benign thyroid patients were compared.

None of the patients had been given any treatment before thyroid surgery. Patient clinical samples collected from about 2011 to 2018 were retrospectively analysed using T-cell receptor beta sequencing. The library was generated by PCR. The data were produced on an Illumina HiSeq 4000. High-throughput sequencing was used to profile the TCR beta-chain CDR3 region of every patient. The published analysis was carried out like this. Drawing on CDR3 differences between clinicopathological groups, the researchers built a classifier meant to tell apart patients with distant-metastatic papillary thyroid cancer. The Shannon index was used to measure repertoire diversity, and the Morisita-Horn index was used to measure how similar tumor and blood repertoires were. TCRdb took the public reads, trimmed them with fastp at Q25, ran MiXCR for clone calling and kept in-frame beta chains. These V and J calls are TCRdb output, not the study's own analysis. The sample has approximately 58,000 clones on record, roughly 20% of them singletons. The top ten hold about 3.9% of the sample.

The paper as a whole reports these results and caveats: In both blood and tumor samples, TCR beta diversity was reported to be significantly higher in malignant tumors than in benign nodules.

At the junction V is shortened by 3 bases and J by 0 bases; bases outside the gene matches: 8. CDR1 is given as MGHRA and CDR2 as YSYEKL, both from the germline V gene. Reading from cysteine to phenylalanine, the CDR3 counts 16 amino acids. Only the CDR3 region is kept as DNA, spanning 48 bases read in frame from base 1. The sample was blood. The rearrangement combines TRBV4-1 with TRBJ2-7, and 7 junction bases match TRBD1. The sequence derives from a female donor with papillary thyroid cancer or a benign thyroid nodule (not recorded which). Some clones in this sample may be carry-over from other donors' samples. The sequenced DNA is TGCGCCAGCAGCCATATAAACCGGGACAGCTCCTACGAGCAGTACTTC. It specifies CASSHINRDSSYEQYF.